The 30 T cell receptor beta chains below come from one sample, sequenced in a study of blood T cell repertoires in COVID-19. Method: immunoSEQ multiplex PCR; TCRdb's copy keeps in-frame clones and lacks some. Among a few hundred thousand clones, about 91% were seen once, and the ten largest hold around 12%. Sequencing was carried out using peripheral blood. These receptors were collected from a woman in her 50s with COVID-19, enrolled during active disease.

The chain joins TRBV5-1 to TRBJ1-5; D remains unclear. Germline V CDR1 and CDR2: SGHRS, YFSETQ. Trimming shortened V by 4 bases and J by 5 bases, and 13 bases separated the two germline ends. This CDR3 has 14 residues. The CDR3 loop is CASSLGDRDQPQHF. The CDR3 DNA sequence: TGCGCCAGCAGCCTGGGAGACCGGGATCAGCCCCAGCATTTT.

This chain links TRBV6-5 with TRBJ2-7; D gene unclear. The CDR3 contains 13 residues. The V gene's germline CDR1 is MNHEY and CDR2 SVGAGI. Trimming took off 6 bases at V and 3 bases at J, with 12 bases between the two ends. CDR3: CASRPGLNYEQYF. The CDR3 DNA reads as TGTGCCAGCAGGCCCGGGTTAAACTACGAGCAGTACTTC.

This clone was observed a single time. The chain has TRBV11-2 and TRBJ1-2; no clear D. Germline loops: CDR1 SGHAT, CDR2 FQNNGV. Trimming shortened V by 0 bases and J by 8 bases, and 13 bases separated the two germline ends. This CDR3 spans 14 amino acids. The CDR3 is CASSLEMRAGGYTF. The CDR3 DNA reads TGTGCCAGCAGCTTAGAAATGAGGGCCGGGGGCTACACCTTC.

This clone was counted a single time. J is TRBJ1-2 and V is TRBV6-6; 10 positions match TRBD1. V was pared by 0 bases and J by 8 bases, with 9 bases of the junction left unmatched. The CDR3 sequence is 16 residues long. CDR1 MNHNY and CDR2 SVGAGI come from the germline V gene (reference sequence). The CDR3 DNA is TGTGCCAGCAGTTACTCGACTGACAGGGGGCACAGGGGCTACACCTTC. Encoded protein: CASSYSTDRGHRGYTF.

The V gene is TRBV5-1, the J gene TRBJ1-1; D uncertain. This CDR3 comprises 14 residues. CDR1 SGHRS and CDR2 YFSETQ come from the germline V gene. V dropped 3 bases and J dropped 6 bases, with 15 bases sitting between them. The CDR3 is CASSSLDKEAEAFF. The DNA for the CDR3 is TGCGCCAGCAGCTCCCTCGACAAGGAGGCTGAAGCTTTCTTT.

This chain joins TRBV7-6 and TRBJ2-7, with 8 bases lining up with TRBD2. V was clipped by 0 bases and J by 5 bases; unmatched bases: 6. This CDR3 region has 15 residues. CDR1 and CDR2 from the germline V gene are SGHVS and FNYEAQ. CDR3 protein: CASSLAQRGSNEQYF. The CDR3 coding sequence is TGTGCCAGCAGCTTAGCTCAGCGGGGGTCCAACGAGCAGTACTTC.

This clone appeared once. V is TRBV7-3 and J is TRBJ2-1, with TRBD2 matching 14 bases. The ends lost 5 bases at V and 11 bases at J; junction bases unmatched: 5. Germline-derived CDR1 and CDR2 are SGHTA and FQGTGA. This CDR3 is built from 14 residues. The CDR3 reads CASSPRLAGGKQFF. The CDR3 DNA reads TGTGCCAGCAGCCCTCGACTAGCGGGGGGGAAGCAGTTCTTC.

The chain is built from TRBV30 and TRBJ2-1, with 10 bases fitting TRBD1. V lost 4 bases, J lost 8 bases, and 8 bases stayed unmatched. Germline-derived CDR1 and CDR2 are GTSNPN and SVGIG (reference sequence). CDR3 length equals 14 residues. CDR3: CAWTSDRGAHEQFF. DNA of the CDR3: TGTGCCTGGACTTCGGACAGGGGGGCACATGAGCAGTTCTTC.

The chain has TRBV5-8 and TRBJ1-5; no firm D call. CDR1 is SGHTS, CDR2 YDEGEE, per germline. Trimming removed 4 bases from V and 1 base from J, with 9 bases in between. This CDR3 is 14 amino acids long. CDR3 loop: CASSPLVSNQPQHF. The CDR3 nucleotides are TGTGCCAGCAGCCCCCTTGTGAGCAATCAGCCCCAGCATTTT. The full variable domain, with the rest looked up from reference TRBV5-8 and TRBJ1-5, is EAGVTQSPTHLIKTRGQQATLRCSPISGHTSVYWYQQALGLGLQFLLWYDEGEERNRGNFPPRFSGRQFPNYSSELNVNALELEDSALYLCASSPLVSNQPQHFGDGTRLSIL.

The rearrangement uses TRBV19 and TRBJ1-5; TRBD1 is a possible D gene (6 bases). This CDR3 spans 17 amino acids. The V gene's germline CDR1 is LNHDA and CDR2 SQIVND (reference sequence). V dropped 5 bases and J dropped 1 base, with 18 bases sitting between them. CDR3: CASSLLLGGASNQPQHF. The CDR3, as DNA: TGTGCCAGTAGTCTTCTCTTAGGGGGGGCGAGCAATCAGCCCCAGCATTTT. Full variable domain (outside the CDR3, taken from reference TRBV19 and TRBJ1-5): DGGITQSPKYLFRKEGQNVTLSCEQNLNHDAMYWYRQDPGQGLRLIYYSQIVNDFQKGDIAEGYSVSREKKESFPLTVTSAQKNPTAFYLCASSLLLGGASNQPQHFGDGTRLSIL.

The rearrangement links TRBV19 to TRBJ1-3; 11 nucleotides line up with TRBD1. From germline, CDR1 is LNHDA and CDR2 SQIVND (reference sequence). V gave up 3 bases and J gave up 10 bases; unmatched junction bases: 5. The CDR3 runs to 14 residues. The CDR3 nucleotides read TGTGCCAGTAGTATGGGACAGGGGGTTTCAACCATATATTTT. It encodes CASSMGQGVSTIYF.

The V and J genes are TRBV2 and TRBJ1-1, with a weak D call TRBD1 (5 bases). Trimming shortened V by 6 bases and J by 3 bases, and 14 bases separated the two germline ends. This CDR3 spans 14 amino acids. The germline CDR1 and CDR2 sequences are SNHLY and FYNNEI. The CDR3 DNA reads TGTGCCAGCAGCCCCCCGGGGGGGGACACTGAAGCTTTCTTT. Translating gives CASSPPGGDTEAFF.

The chain joins TRBV5-4 to TRBJ2-5; a possible D gene is TRBD2 (6 bases). The CDR3 loop spans 13 amino acids. The germline V and J ends were trimmed by 4 bases and 5 bases, with 12 bases remaining between them. The V gene's germline CDR1 is SGHNT and CDR2 YYREEE (reference sequence). The CDR3 loop is CASSVGTQETQYF. DNA for the CDR3: TGTGCCAGCAGCGTCGGGACTCAGGAGACCCAGTACTTC. The full variable domain, in which reference TRBV5-4 and TRBJ2-5 provide the parts outside the CDR3, is ETGVTQSPTHLIKTRGQQVTLRCSSQSGHNTVSWYQQALGQGPQFIFQYYREEENGRGNFPPRFSGLQFPNYSSELNVNALELDDSALYLCASSVGTQETQYFGPGTRLLVL.

The rearrangement links TRBV10-2 to TRBJ2-3; no reliable D call. This CDR3 has 13 residues. V gave up 1 base and J gave up 5 bases, with 7 bases separating them. Germline lookup yields CDR1 WSHSY and CDR2 SAAADI. Here the CDR3 DNA reads TGCGCCAGCAGTGAGTGGTCAGTAGATACGCAGTATTTT. It specifies CASSEWSVDTQYF.

This rearrangement joins TRBV11-2 to TRBJ2-5; D is uncertain. V dropped 5 bases and J dropped 1 base, with 5 bases sitting between them. CDR3 length: 12 amino acids. CDR1 is SGHAT, CDR2 FQNNGV, per germline. CDR3 amino acids: CASSPGQETQYF. The CDR3 nucleotides are TGTGCCAGCAGCCCGGGCCAAGAGACCCAGTACTTC.

The rearrangement uses TRBV6-4 and TRBJ2-3; 8 bases line up with TRBD2. Germline V CDR1 and CDR2: MRHNA, SNTAGT. V lost 3 bases and J lost 2; bases outside the gene matches: 4. CDR3 length: 15 amino acids. The CDR3 region has the DNA TGTGCCAGCAGTGAGGAGCGGGGGTCCACAGATACGCAGTATTTT. Translating gives CASSEERGSTDTQYF.

This chain joins TRBV28 and TRBJ2-3; D gene unclear. Trimming removed 5 bases from V and 1 base from J, with 7 bases in between. CDR3 length: 13 residues. Looked up from germline, CDR1 is MDHEN and CDR2 is SYDVKM. CDR3 in amino acids: CASSQIGTDTQYF. DNA for the CDR3: TGTGCCAGCAGTCAGATCGGCACAGATACGCAGTATTTT.

This chain connects TRBV27 to TRBJ2-7; D perhaps matches TRBD1 (6 bases). V was trimmed by 3 bases and J by 2 bases, leaving 11 bases between them. The CDR3 contains 14 residues. CDR1 and CDR2 (germline): MNHEY, SMNVEV (reference sequence). CDR3 bases: TGTGCCAGCAGTTTTAGGACAGATACCTACGAGCAGTACTTC. This translates into CASSFRTDTYEQYF.

The chain employs TRBV2 and TRBJ2-3, with unresolved D. Germline assignment: CDR1 SNHLY and CDR2 FYNNEI. The length of the CDR3 is 16 residues. V was trimmed by 3 bases and J by 4 bases, leaving 17 bases between them. In DNA, the CDR3 is TGTGCCAGCAGTGACTCCGCAGCCCCAGGCGCAGATACGCAGTATTTT. It codes for CASSDSAAPGADTQYF.

The rearrangement uses TRBV6-5 and TRBJ2-2; possibly TRBD1 for D (6 bases). Between the trimmed V and J ends, which lost 4 bases and 6 bases, there was a span of 15 bases. The CDR3 spans 15 residues. Per the germline V gene, CDR1 is MNHEY and CDR2 is SVGAGI. This CDR3 reads CASSSGASLSGELFF. CDR3 nucleotides: TGTGCCAGCAGTTCAGGGGCTAGTTTGTCCGGGGAGCTGTTTTTT.

This chain uses TRBV5-4 with TRBJ1-1; 7 positions agree with TRBD1. The CDR3 totals 15 residues. J gave up 6 bases and V 4 bases, and 12 bases lay outside the gene matches. CDR1 and CDR2 from the germline V gene are SGHNT and YYREEE (reference sequence). The CDR3 DNA is TGTGCCAGCAGCCCTTCATTAGGGGGCATGGCTGAAGCTTTCTTT. This sequence encodes CASSPSLGGMAEAFF.

The V gene is TRBV30, the J gene TRBJ1-1; maybe TRBD1 (5 bases). Trimming shortened V by 5 bases and J by 7 bases, and 17 bases separated the two germline ends. The V gene's germline CDR1 is GTSNPN and CDR2 SVGIG (reference sequence). The CDR3 contains 13 residues. The CDR3 reads CAWGKPGGGEAFF. The CDR3 region has the DNA TGTGCCTGGGGAAAACCTGGGGGGGGTGAAGCTTTCTTT.

This clone was picked up a small number of times. The V and J genes are TRBV7-9 and TRBJ1-4; D not certain. The ends were cut back, 5 bases at V and 3 bases at J, with 10 bases in the middle. The CDR3 contains 14 residues. Germline V gene sequence: CDR1 SEHNR, CDR2 FQNEAQ (reference sequence). CDR3 in DNA: TGTGCCAGCAGCCCCTCCCGGGCTAATGAAAAACTGTTTTTT. This encodes CASSPSRANEKLFF.

The CDR3 reads CASRTTGHSNQPQHF. CDR3 DNA sequence: TGTGCCAGCAGAACGACAGGGCATAGCAATCAGCCCCAGCATTTT. The chain is built from TRBV6-5 and TRBJ1-5; 7 nucleotides match TRBD1. Germline lookup yields CDR1 MNHEY and CDR2 SVGAGI. Trimming at V came to 6 bases and at J to 0 bases, leaving 5 bases not matched to a gene. The CDR3 has 15 amino acids.

The chain has TRBV2 and TRBJ2-3; 10 nucleotides match TRBD2. The CDR3 spans 15 residues. Germline trimming cut 6 bases from V and 7 bases from J; bases unmatched to any gene: 10. CDR1 is SNHLY, CDR2 FYNNEI, per germline. CDR3 sequence: CASSTSSGGPNTQYF. CDR3 DNA sequence: TGTGCCAGCAGCACTTCTAGCGGGGGCCCTAATACGCAGTATTTT.

This rearrangement joins TRBV4-1 to TRBJ2-1, with D possibly being TRBD2 (6 bases). Germline V gene data show CDR1 as MGHRA and CDR2 as YSYEKL. The CDR3 has 16 amino acids. Between the trimmed V and J ends, which lost 5 bases and 2 bases, there was a span of 16 bases. The CDR3 sequence: CASSDGGRTTYNEQFF. CDR3 nucleotides: TGCGCCAGCAGCGACGGTGGGAGGACCACCTACAATGAGCAGTTCTTC.

This clone appeared once. The chain joins TRBV24-1 to TRBJ2-2; D is possibly TRBD2 (5 bases). The CDR3 is 14 residues long. The V end was cut by 4 bases, the J end by 7 bases, with 12 bases between. Looked up from germline, CDR1 is KGHDR and CDR2 is SFDVKD. The CDR3 DNA is TGTGCCACCAGTGAGTCAGCGAGCGGCGGGGAGCTGTTTTTT. Its protein is CATSESASGGELFF.

This clone has a handful of counts. V and J are TRBV5-1 and TRBJ2-7, with 9 bases matching TRBD1. This CDR3 is built from 14 residues. The germline gives CDR1 SGHRS, CDR2 YFSETQ. V was clipped by 1 base and J by 6 bases; unmatched bases: 5. The CDR3 loop is CASSLLQGAGEQYF. The CDR3 DNA sequence: TGCGCCAGCAGCTTGTTACAGGGGGCTGGCGAGCAGTACTTC.

CDR3 loop: CSVHPQGDTEAFF. In DNA, the CDR3 is TGCAGCGTGCACCCTCAGGGCGACACTGAAGCTTTCTTT. The V gene is TRBV29-1, the J gene TRBJ1-1; possible D gene TRBD1, 5 bases. The V and J ends lost 6 bases and 3 bases respectively, with 14 bases between them. Germline V gene data show CDR1 as SQVTM and CDR2 as ANQGSEA. This CDR3 is 13 amino acids long.

This rearrangement joins TRBV2 to TRBJ2-1; 7 nucleotides match TRBD1. The CDR3 spans 14 residues. Losses at the gene ends were 5 bases for V and 5 bases for J; bases not matched to a gene: 6. CDR1 SNHLY and CDR2 FYNNEI come from the germline V gene. CDR3 nucleotide sequence: TGTGCCAGCAGTCGGACCAGGGGGAACAATGAGCAGTTCTTC. Residues: CASSRTRGNNEQFF.